The 22 T cell receptor beta chains listed next were all sequenced from one sample in a study of cytomegalovirus exposure and HLA in healthy donors. The PCR had 60 Vbeta and 13 Jbeta primers. The method was immunoSEQ multiplex PCR; TCRdb's version includes in-frame clones alone and lacks a portion of them. This sample has hundreds of thousands of clones; roughly 80% occur once, and the top ten carry about 3.1%. Input material: PBMCs. These receptors were collected from a man aged 25 to 45 in good health and CMV-seronegative.

V is TRBV5-1 and J is TRBJ2-1, with 9 bases lining up with TRBD2. V was clipped by 3 bases and J by 8 bases; unmatched bases: 9. CDR3 length: 15 residues. Per germline, CDR1 SGHRS and CDR2 YFSETQ. The CDR3, as DNA: TGCGCCAGCAGCTACCCGGGCGGGGGGGCCGATGAGCAGTTCTTC. It is translated as CASSYPGGGADEQFF.

The chain links TRBV7-8 to TRBJ1-2; the D is unclear. The CDR3 length is 15 residues. Looked up from germline, CDR1 is SGHVS and CDR2 is FQNEAQ. The V gene lost 7 bases and the J gene lost 3 bases, with 18 bases spanning the gap. Here the CDR3 DNA reads TGTGCCAGCAACCCGAGTCGGGTCTTCGACTATGGCTACACCTTC. This translates into CASNPSRVFDYGYTF.

As regards this clone: One junction end does not reproduce the germline sequence, and a read error may be involved. The chain is built from TRBV6-5 and TRBJ2-1, with TRBD2 identical over 8 bases. The germline V gene encodes CDR1 MNHEY and CDR2 SVGAGI. The CDR3 is 10 amino acids. This CDR3 is CASSYPGGVF. DNA for the CDR3: TGTGCCAGCAGTTACCCGGGGGGGGTCTTC.

This clone was picked up one time. The chain links TRBV9 to TRBJ2-5, with TRBD2 matching over 12 bases. Germline trimming cut 0 bases from V and 7 bases from J; bases unmatched to any gene: 13. This CDR3 spans 18 amino acids. CDR1 is SGDLS and CDR2 is YYNGEE in the germline V gene. The CDR3 coding sequence is TGTGCCAGCAGCGTAGGTCTAGCGGGGGGGCCGGGTGAGGGGACCCAGTACTTC. The encoded protein is CASSVGLAGGPGEGTQYF. The whole variable domain, filled in from reference TRBV9 and TRBJ2-5, reads DSGVTQTPKHLITATGQRVTLRCSPRSGDLSVYWYQQSLDQGLQFLIQYYNGEERAKGNILERFSAQQFPDLHSELNLSSLELGDSALYFCASSVGLAGGPGEGTQYFGPGTRLLVL.

The J gene is TRBJ1-5, the V gene TRBV15; possible D gene TRBD1, 5 bases. Between the trimmed V and J ends, which lost 9 bases and 9 bases, there was a span of 21 bases. The CDR3 is 14 amino acids. CDR1 is LNHNV, CDR2 YYDKDF, per germline (reference sequence). CDR3 residues: CATGTGEGHRPQHF. In DNA, the CDR3 is TGTGCCACGGGAACGGGGGAAGGGCACAGGCCCCAGCATTTT. The full variable domain, its missing parts supplied by reference TRBV15 and TRBJ1-5, is DAMVIQNPRYQVTQFGKPVTLSCSQTLNHNVMYWYQQKSSQAPKLLFHYYDKDFNNEADTPDNFQSRRPNTSFCFLDIRSPGLGDTAMYLCATGTGEGHRPQHFGDGTRLSIL.

The J gene is TRBJ2-3, the V gene TRBV7-6; TRBD2 matches at 8 bases. After removal of 1 base from V and 5 bases from J, the junction contained 11 bases not matched to a gene. CDR1 and CDR2 from the germline V gene are SGHVS and FNYEAQ. CDR3 length equals 17 residues. The chain's CDR3 is CASSLGTSPHPRDTQYF. CDR3 in DNA: TGTGCCAGCAGCTTAGGGACTAGCCCCCACCCACGAGATACGCAGTATTTT.

This rearrangement joins TRBV15 to TRBJ1-4; perhaps TRBD1 as D (6 bases). V was trimmed by 3 bases and J by 4 bases, leaving 12 bases between them. The CDR3 length is 15 residues. CDR1 and CDR2 (germline): LNHNV, YYDKDF (reference sequence). CDR3 sequence: CATSSLGGRNEKLFF. As DNA, the CDR3 is TGTGCCACCAGCAGTTTGGGGGGGCGTAATGAAAAACTGTTTTTT.

The chain carries TRBV6-1 and TRBJ1-2, with D unclear. CDR3 length equals 13 residues. Trimming removed 2 bases from V and 4 bases from J, with 8 bases in between. Per the germline V gene, CDR1 is MNHNS and CDR2 is SASEGT. The CDR3 region has the DNA TGTGCCAGCAGTGAATGGGCATCCTATGGCTACACCTTC. Protein sequence: CASSEWASYGYTF.

A single count supports this clone. This chain joins TRBV4-2 and TRBJ1-4; possibly TRBD1 for D (5 bases). Trimming cost V 6 bases and J 5 bases, with 25 bases left between them. The CDR3 spans 18 residues. The germline CDR1 and CDR2 sequences are LGHNA and YNFKEQ. CDR3 sequence: CASSQKMGKGSPNEKLFF. The CDR3, as DNA: TGTGCCAGCAGTCAAAAGATGGGGAAGGGGTCACCCAATGAAAAACTGTTTTTT.

This sequence joins TRBV7-3 and TRBJ1-1; D uncertain. Germline CDR1 reads SGHTA; CDR2 reads FQGTGA. This CDR3 has 16 amino acids. The germline V and J ends were trimmed by 0 bases and 2 bases, with 13 bases remaining between them. The CDR3 nucleotides read TGTGCCAGCAGCTTAACAGGAGAGATCAGTAACACTGAAGCTTTCTTT. Its translation is CASSLTGEISNTEAFF.

The chain carries TRBV27 and TRBJ2-3, with D possibly TRBD2 on 6 matching bases. Deletions cut 3 bases from V and 5 bases from J, with 18 bases between. Germline CDR1 and CDR2: MNHEY and SMNVEV (reference sequence). This CDR3 comprises 16 residues. CDR3 coding DNA: TGTGCCAGCAGTTTTTTGGGGGGAACCCAGGTAGATACGCAGTATTTT. Its protein is CASSFLGGTQVDTQYF.

As for this clone: One junction end disagrees with the germline gene, perhaps due to a read error. DNA for the CDR3: TGTGCCAGCTCACCACTTAACTCCGGGACTAGCGTTGGGGCCAGCGTCCTGACTTTC. Its protein is CASSPLNSGTSVGASVLTF. The gene calls are TRBV18 and TRBJ2-6; 10 bases match TRBD2. CDR1 is KGHSH, CDR2 LQKENI, per germline. CDR3 length: 19 amino acids.

V and J are TRBV6-5 and TRBJ2-7; D is unclear. The V gene's germline CDR1 is MNHEY and CDR2 SVGAGI. The CDR3 totals 15 residues. The V end lost 0 bases, the J end lost 3 bases, and 12 bases lay between the germline ends. CDR3 sequence: CASSYSVNRLYEQYF. Written as DNA, the CDR3 is TGTGCCAGCAGTTACTCCGTGAATAGACTCTACGAGCAGTACTTC.

The chain uses TRBV4-3 and TRBJ2-5, with 7 bases aligning to TRBD2. The CDR3 spans 15 residues. Germline lookup yields CDR1 LGHNA and CDR2 YSLEER. V lost 0 bases to trimming and J lost 4 bases; unmatched junction nucleotides: 5. The CDR3, as DNA: TGCGCCAGCAGCCAAGAATTGGGGGGGTCAGAGACCCAGTACTTC. Its protein is CASSQELGGSETQYF.

The chain couples TRBV11-2 to TRBJ2-7; a weak D match, TRBD1 (6 bases). V was shortened by 0 bases and J by 2 bases, with 17 bases between the two germline ends. Germline V gene sequence: CDR1 SGHAT, CDR2 FQNNGV. The CDR3 sequence is 17 residues long. CDR3 amino acids: CASSLDHNGTPPYEQYF. CDR3 bases: TGTGCCAGCAGCTTAGATCACAACGGGACACCTCCCTACGAGCAGTACTTC. Complete variable domain (other parts from reference TRBV11-2 and TRBJ2-7): EAGVAQSPRYKIIEKRQSVAFWCNPISGHATLYWYQQILGQGPKLLIQFQNNGVVDDSQLPKDRFSAERLKGVDSTLKIQPAKLEDSAVYLCASSLDHNGTPPYEQYFGPGTRLTVT.

The J gene is TRBJ1-1, the V gene TRBV6-5, with D possibly TRBD1 on 5 matching bases. The germline gives CDR1 MNHEY, CDR2 SVGAGI. Trimming left V 7 bases short and J 4 bases short, with 13 bases between. This CDR3 comprises 13 residues. The chain's CDR3 is CASNSFTGTEAFF. Written as DNA, the CDR3 is TGTGCCAGCAACTCGTTCACAGGCACTGAAGCTTTCTTT.

The gene calls are TRBV7-2 and TRBJ2-7; 7 nucleotides agree with TRBD1. From germline, CDR1 is SGHTA and CDR2 FQGNSA. This CDR3 has 14 amino acids. V lost 4 bases to trimming and J lost 6 bases; unmatched junction nucleotides: 9. The CDR3 sequence: CASSSETGDGEQYF. DNA for the CDR3: TGTGCCAGCAGCTCAGAAACAGGGGACGGCGAGCAGTACTTC.

This clone was recorded once. This sequence joins TRBV4-2 and TRBJ2-5, with D possibly TRBD1 on 5 matching bases. Germline lookup yields CDR1 LGHNA and CDR2 YNFKEQ. The CDR3 length is 15 residues. Trimming left V 2 bases short and J 2 bases short, with 12 bases between. CDR3 DNA: TGTGCCAGCAGCCAATTGTCCGCAGGGCAAGAGACCCAGTACTTC. Translating it yields CASSQLSAGQETQYF.

This clone is a singleton in its sample. This chain links TRBV29-1 with TRBJ2-2; TRBD1 aligns across 7 bases. Trimming removed 6 bases from V and 5 bases from J; junction bases left unmatched: 12. CDR3 length equals 15 residues. Germline V gene sequence: CDR1 SQVTM, CDR2 ANQGSEA. CDR3 amino acids: CSVITGTAATGELFF. The CDR3 DNA reads TGCAGCGTGATCACCGGGACAGCTGCTACCGGGGAGCTGTTTTTT.

The rearrangement links TRBV5-5 to TRBJ1-6; 10 bases are a match to TRBD1. CDR3 size: 15 residues. Germline assignment: CDR1 SGHKS and CDR2 YYEKEE (reference sequence). After removal of 4 bases from V and 5 bases from J, the junction contained 3 bases not matched to a gene. The CDR3 reads CASSLDRGDNSPLHF. Written as DNA, the CDR3 is TGTGCCAGCAGCCTGGACAGGGGGGATAATTCACCCCTCCACTTT. The full variable domain, with the rest looked up from reference TRBV5-5 and TRBJ1-6, is DAGVTQSPTHLIKTRGQQVTLRCSPISGHKSVSWYQQVLGQGPQFIFQYYEKEERGRGNFPDRFSARQFPNYSSELNVNALLLGDSALYLCASSLDRGDNSPLHFGNGTRLTVT.

This clone was observed a handful of times. The chain couples TRBV28 to TRBJ2-4; D is unclear. The V and J ends lost 3 bases and 0 bases respectively, with 15 bases between them. CDR1 and CDR2 (germline): MDHEN, SYDVKM. The CDR3 loop spans 17 amino acids. Written as DNA, the CDR3 is TGTGCCAGCAGTTTCCCGTCGATGAGACTAGCCAAAAACATTCAGTACTTC. Translating gives CASSFPSMRLAKNIQYF.

This clone was counted once. V is TRBV7-4 and J is TRBJ1-2; a possible D gene is TRBD1 (5 bases). The CDR3 length is 13 residues. In germline, CDR1 is SGHVT, CDR2 SQSDAQ. V was clipped by 4 bases and J by 6 bases, with 12 bases between them. The CDR3, as DNA: TGTGCCAGCAGCTCCAGGGTTCGGGATGGCTACACCTTC. This sequence encodes CASSSRVRDGYTF.